A single sample gave rise to the 13 T cell receptor beta chains below, sequenced in a study of technical replicates of blood from several donors. Produced via immunoSEQ multiplex PCR; TCRdb's table is partial and in-frame only. The table lists some 80,000 clones, around 97% of them singletons. Material for sequencing was T cells isolated from PBMCs. All receptors derive from a human donor in good health.

The chain uses TRBV9 and TRBJ2-1; the D is unclear. The ends were cut back, 7 bases at V and 8 bases at J, with 13 bases in the middle. The germline CDR1 and CDR2 sequences are SGDLS and YYNGEE. The length of the CDR3 is 12 residues. This CDR3 is CASGYQVDEQFF. The CDR3 coding sequence is TGTGCCAGCGGCTATCAGGTCGATGAGCAGTTCTTC.

The V and J genes are TRBV6-5 and TRBJ1-5, with TRBD1 as a possible D gene (5 bases). CDR3 size: 15 residues. Germline assignment: CDR1 MNHEY and CDR2 SVGAGI. Trimming shortened V by 4 bases and J by 11 bases, and 21 bases separated the two germline ends. This chain's CDR3 is CASSSYSYRVGAQHF. For the CDR3, the DNA is TGTGCCAGCAGTTCCTACTCTTACCGGGTAGGGGCCCAGCATTTT.

The gene calls are TRBV7-9 and TRBJ2-7; possible D gene TRBD2, 5 bases. The CDR3 contains 14 residues. Per the germline V gene, CDR1 is SEHNR and CDR2 is FQNEAQ (reference sequence). V dropped 7 bases and J dropped 2 bases, with 15 bases sitting between them. The CDR3 DNA reads TGTGCCAGCACCCCCTTAGGGAGTGCCTACGAGCAGTACTTC. Translation gives CASTPLGSAYEQYF.

V is TRBV27 and J is TRBJ2-7; 7 bases are shared with TRBD2. The V segment lost 6 bases and the J segment 8 bases; nucleotides outside the gene matches: 13. CDR1 is MNHEY and CDR2 is SMNVEV in the germline V gene (reference sequence). The CDR3 extends over 14 amino acids. The CDR3 sequence: CASSLAGATLKQYF. The CDR3 nucleotides read TGTGCCAGCAGCTTAGCGGGTGCGACCCTCAAGCAGTACTTC.

The V gene is TRBV15, the J gene TRBJ2-7; no clear D gene. V was shortened by 1 base and J by 4 bases, with 14 bases between the two germline ends. CDR3 size: 15 residues. Per germline, CDR1 LNHNV and CDR2 YYDKDF (reference sequence). CDR3 DNA sequence: TGTGCCACCAGCAGAGTTGAGCTCCCTTTGTACGAGCAGTACTTC. Its translation is CATSRVELPLYEQYF. The variable domain in full, completed from reference TRBV15 and TRBJ2-7, reads DAMVIQNPRYQVTQFGKPVTLSCSQTLNHNVMYWYQQKSSQAPKLLFHYYDKDFNNEADTPDNFQSRRPNTSFCFLDIRSPGLGDTAMYLCATSRVELPLYEQYFGPGTRLTVT.

This chain connects TRBV5-1 to TRBJ1-3; D call uncertain. The CDR3 is 18 residues long. With 3 bases removed from V and 0 bases from J, the gap between germline ends came to 19 bases. The germline V gene has CDR1 SGHRS and CDR2 YFSETQ. CDR3 region: CASSSRALQYSSGNTIYF. In DNA, the CDR3 is TGCGCCAGCAGCTCGAGAGCCCTGCAGTACAGCTCTGGAAACACCATATATTTT.

Only one count was recorded for this clone. This CDR3 is CASSLGSGTYNEQFF. The CDR3 DNA follows: TGTGCCAGCAGCTTGGGGAGCGGGACCTACAATGAGCAGTTCTTC. The V gene is TRBV5-8, the J gene TRBJ2-1; TRBD2 matches at 7 bases. V shed 0 bases and J 2 bases; nucleotides not matched to a gene: 2. CDR1 is SGHTS, CDR2 YDEGEE, per germline. The CDR3 is made up of 15 amino acids. Together with reference TRBV5-8 and TRBJ2-1, the CDR3 gives the full variable domain: EAGVTQSPTHLIKTRGQQATLRCSPISGHTSVYWYQQALGLGLQFLLWYDEGEERNRGNFPPRFSGRQFPNYSSELNVNALELEDSALYLCASSLGSGTYNEQFFGPGTRLTVL.

The chain joins TRBV4-3 to TRBJ2-2; TRBD1 aligns across 8 bases. Trimming cost V 0 bases and J 5 bases; bases outside gene matches: 11. Germline CDR1 LGHNA, CDR2 YSLEER. CDR3 length: 18 residues. The CDR3 loop reads CASSQEGLDREDTGELFF. CDR3 nucleotides: TGCGCCAGCAGCCAAGAGGGTCTGGACAGGGAAGATACCGGGGAGCTGTTTTTT.

This chain uses TRBV9 with TRBJ2-3; 10 bases map to TRBD2. The CDR3 length is 18 residues. Germline V CDR1 and CDR2: SGDLS, YYNGEE. V was pared by 3 bases and J by 0 bases, with 10 bases of the junction left unmatched. CDR3 amino acids: CASSAYSGLAMSTDTQYF. CDR3 nucleotides: TGTGCCAGCAGCGCATACTCGGGACTAGCGATGAGCACAGATACGCAGTATTTT.

This chain connects TRBV5-1 to TRBJ1-4; D ambiguous. Trimming stripped 4 bases from V and 8 bases from J, with 18 bases between. CDR3 length equals 15 residues. Per germline, CDR1 SGHRS and CDR2 YFSETQ. In DNA form, the CDR3 reads TGCGCCAGCAGCCCGTCGGAGGTACGAAGCGAAAAACTGTTTTTT. Translating gives CASSPSEVRSEKLFF.

The chain employs TRBV2 and TRBJ2-5, with TRBD2 as a possible D gene (7 bases). Germline lookup yields CDR1 SNHLY and CDR2 FYNNEI. Trimming cost V 4 bases and J 4 bases, with 10 bases left between them. The CDR3 has 13 residues. CDR3 coding DNA: TGTGCCAGCAGTGTAAGGGGGGGAGAGACCCAGTACTTC. Translated: CASSVRGGETQYF. Full variable domain (remainder filled in from reference TRBV2 and TRBJ2-5): EPEVTQTPSHQVTQMGQEVILRCVPISNHLYFYWYRQILGQKVEFLVSFYNNEISEKSEIFDDQFSVERPDGSNFTLKIRSTKLEDSAMYFCASSVRGGETQYFGPGTRLLVL.

The sample holds one count of this clone. The chain combines TRBV5-1 with TRBJ2-1, with no clear D. Trimming stripped 1 base from V and 7 bases from J, with 15 bases between. Germline CDR1 and CDR2: SGHRS and YFSETQ. This CDR3 is 15 amino acids long. CDR3 loop: CASSLLSSLSNEQFF. The CDR3 nucleotides are TGCGCCAGCAGCTTGTTGTCTTCTCTATCTAATGAGCAGTTCTTC.

The J gene is TRBJ1-5, the V gene TRBV7-9; TRBD1 is a possible D gene (6 bases). Trimming cost V 2 bases and J 7 bases, with 9 bases left between them. CDR1 is SEHNR, CDR2 FQNEAQ, per germline (reference sequence). There are 13 residues in the CDR3. CDR3 bases: TGTGCCAGCAGCTTAACAGGGAACCAGCCCCAGCATTTT. Residues: CASSLTGNQPQHF.